This T cell receptor (beta chain) stems from a study of PD-L1 blockade in urothelial cancer. Germline values: CDR1 SQVTM, CDR2 ANQGSEA. After removal of 5 bases from V and 3 bases from J, the junction contained 5 bases not matched to a gene. The CDR3 is 14 residues long. Profiled with immunoSEQ multiplex PCR; TCRdb holds only in-frame clones, not every one. The data hold roughly 40,000 clones, with about 90% observed a single time. As for time point: peripheral blood 6 weeks after treatment start. This chain joins TRBV29-1 and TRBJ2-2, with 8 bases matching TRBD1. This sample comprised PBMCs, obtained around atezolizumab (anti-PD-L1) treatment. This receptor was taken from a man in his 70s with urothelial cancer. The CDR3 is CSVQGDRYTGELFF. The DNA of the CDR3 is TGCAGCGTTCAGGGGGACAGGTACACCGGGGAGCTGTTTTTT.